Sequencing of this TCR beta chain was carried out in a study of identical twins (dated by TCRdb to about 2016). Looking at the study overall: The study deep-sequenced TCR alpha and beta repertoires from monozygotic twins, unrelated adults of various ages and cord blood to test whether fetal clonotypes persist. Replicate twin experiments were performed at different times using different library preparation protocols to rule out contamination. Results the study describes overall, beyond this receptor: In monozygotic twins, recombination models systematically underestimated out-of-frame TCR alpha sharing, but the models matched the sharing seen between unrelated individuals. Compared with coincidental sharing between unrelated individuals, out-of-frame TCR alpha sequences shared between twins showed an excess of sequences with low generation probability. The excess sharing between twins in beta out-of-frame sequences was weaker because fewer shared sequences reduced the signal-to-noise ratio. Zero-insertion analyses could be partly confounded by invariant T cells such as MAIT and iNKT, although diverse VJ usage argued against such confounding for most clonotypes. Because the same donors could not be followed over many years, conclusions were based on cross-sectional statistical analysis. Abundant cord blood beta clonotypes had fewer insertions, young adult naive repertoires showed a similar but weaker trend, and memory repertoires showed no such trend.

From its cysteine to its phenylalanine, the CDR3 spans 13 amino acids. Just CDR3 DNA is preserved here, 39 bases in frame from base 1. V sheds 4 bases and J sheds 7 bases, leaving 11 bases between their ends. Taken from the germline V gene, the CDR1 and CDR2 loops are SGHRS and YFSETQ. All donors were healthy Caucasians. Three pairs of female monozygotic twins, all aged roughly 18 to 30 years, were included in the twin cohort. Positive isolation kits from Invitrogen were used to isolate CD4+ and CD8+ T cell populations. Concerning this clonotype: It lacks a known antigen. No base quality information exists; no much larger clone differs at one position.

Libraries were constructed by 5' RACE. These reads were obtained on an Illumina HiSeq 2000. A universal primer binding site was added through template switching, and the final cDNA carried a unique molecular identifier so that TCR cDNA molecules could be counted accurately. Specific primers in the conserved constant-segment region were used to synthesize first-strand cDNA for TCR alpha and beta chains. To control for contamination, every cDNA library carried two barcodes: a SMART-Mk sample barcode plus Illumina barcodes. TruSeq adapter sequences along with Illumina sample barcodes were introduced in two successive PCR steps. TCR alpha and beta cDNA libraries were sequenced on the Illumina HiSeq platform with custom primers. In the original analysis: Raw reads were processed with MiGEC to extract unique molecular identifiers, and MiXCR was used to determine CDR3 positions. Recombination models were inferred per individual with the repgenHMM and IGoR tools using an EM algorithm. Shared clonotype analysis was performed with the tcR package in R, normalizing sharing by the product of cloneset sizes. To study raw recombination free of thymic and clonal selection effects, out-of-frame nonproductive sequences were analyzed. TCRdb reran the public reads through fastp at Q25 and MiXCR, keeping productive beta chains. Rows are combined by CDR3 protein, so each entry shows the most common genes and DNA. The V and J calls, along with clone size, are taken from TCRdb and not from the paper's own processing. A total of around 530,000 distinct CDR3 sequences appear in this sample, 13% to 15% of them only once. 0.44% of the sample is taken by the ten largest.

These data were also reused for a study on yellow fever vaccine responses in identical twins. The second study's paper adds: The T cell response to vaccination in identical twins was reported by the authors to appear partly convergent and partly personalized. In the study, vaccine-responding T cell clones were precisely tracked in identical twins.

The sample was CD4+ T cells sorted from blood. This sequence originates from a woman between 18 and 29 years old in good health. Recombination joined TRBV5-1 with TRBJ2-2, with the D gene not clear enough to name. The DNA sequence is given as TGCGCCAGCAGCCCGGCCCGGAGCGGGGAGCTGTTTTTT. This codes for CASSPARSGELFF.